Included here is one T cell receptor (beta chain) sequence, with context. The specificity of this receptor is unknown. There are no base qualities to consult, and no much larger clone falls within one base. One collaborating source in Seattle enrolled patients while the patients were actively infected and followed the patients over time throughout the course of disease. Whole blood was collected in K2EDTA tubes by collaborating institutions according to the institutions' own protocols. For TCRbeta analysis, collaborator samples were shipped as frozen whole blood, as isolated PBMCs, or as DNA extracted from either sample type. These data originate in a study of blood T cell repertoires in COVID-19 (dated by TCRdb to 2018 to 2021). Broadly, across the study: Samples from collaborators originated in the United States, Italy and Spain and spanned both the acute and convalescent phases of COVID-19. The material from the prospective study consisted of cDNA or gDNA derived from T cells, B-cell-depleted T cells, or PBMCs. Deeply sampled blood TCRbeta repertoires from subjects exposed to, actively infected with, or recovered from COVID-19 were included in the dataset. The repertoires were released in a freely available public database intended as a resource for research on the immune response to SARS-CoV-2. The samples were drawn from the first 160 participants of the ongoing ImmuneRACE study and from under 1,500 subjects provided by 6 global collaborators. Nearly every sample came with metadata listing a de-identified subject ID, COVID-19 status, age in years and sex. Where available, HLA class I and class II types were taken from metadata supplied by the sample provider and were not determined by assay-based typing. General conclusions and limits of the study: Clinical and demographic metadata were provided uncurated, with the amount varying by source and participant.

TCRbeta CDR3 regions were amplified from genomic DNA using the immunoSEQ Assay, a bias-controlled multiplex PCR. In the original analysis: Within the assay, amplification of reference gene primers was used to estimate how many nucleated cells each sample contained. To quantify the absolute abundance of each unique TCRbeta CDR3 rearrangement, sequence reads were collapsed and filtered. For each sample, productive Simpson clonality was calculated as the square root of Simpson's diversity index over productive rearrangements. Drawn from immuneACCESS, this table holds only the in-frame rearrangements with V and J called that TCRdb kept. Clones are partly lost; checked studies trace under half to an unresolved V gene and leave the rest unexplained. V and J calls and clone size are given by that table; D and trimming were obtained from the DNA. The sample data list about 92,000 clones, and roughly nine tenths of these were observed just once. About a sixth of the sample rests with the top ten.

Source material: peripheral blood. The receptor comes from a woman aged 55-75 years with COVID-19, enrolled during active disease.

Here the CDR3 is given as CASSVGVSTDTQYF. The DNA reads TGTGCCAGCAGTGTAGGGGTCAGCACAGATACGCAGTATTTT. Rearrangement joined TRBV25-1 to TRBJ2-3; the D gene is perhaps TRBD1, on 5 matching bases. The germline V gene gives CDR1 as MGHDK and CDR2 as SYGVNS. Cut back by 4 bases and 0 bases, the V and J ends lie 8 bases apart. The CDR3 covers 14 residues, taking in both the cysteine and the phenylalanine. The sequence is cut down to CDR3 DNA, 42 bases in frame from base 1.